The rows below give T cell receptor beta chains drawn from one sample of a study of persistence of HIV-infected CD4 T cells. Generated by immunoSEQ multiplex PCR, the TCRdb table keeps only in-frame clones and is missing some. The repertoire includes 35,000 to 40,000 clones, about 91% of them detected once, and about 1.3% sits in the top ten. No antigens are known for them. Material: CD4+ T cells sorted from PBMCs after roughly 20-hour stimulation, obtained from a patient who received antiretroviral therapy. The receptors originated from an adult man with HIV who was CMV-seropositive. Each CDR3 is given with its conserved first and last residue. The D gene is left open where the match is weak. Only some rows state a clone size, as once, few, many or a class for expanded clones.

d_call	v_call	clone_size	j_call	cdr3_aa	cdr3_nt
TRBD1	TRBV29-1	few	TRBJ1-5	CSVRVQGDQPQHF	TGCAGCGTGAGGGTACAGGGGGATCAGCCCCAGCATTTT
TRBD2	TRBV10-3	.	TRBJ2-2	CAISAGGEATGELFF	TGTGCCATCAGTGCTGGGGGGGAGGCCACCGGGGAGCTGTTTTTT
.	TRBV21-1	.	TRBJ1-5	CASSGQNQPQHF	TGTGCCAGCAGTGGCCAGAATCAGCCCCAGCATTTT
.	TRBV5-1	.	TRBJ1-1	CASSRGESEAFF	TGCGCCAGCAGCCGGGGAGAATCGGAAGCTTTCTTT
.	TRBV6-5	.	TRBJ1-1	CASRLTSQNAEAFF	TGTGCCAGCAGATTGACCTCGCAGAACGCTGAAGCTTTCTTT
.	TRBV19	.	TRBJ1-5	CASRARNQPQHF	TGTGCCAGTAGGGCCCGCAATCAGCCCCAGCATTTT
.	TRBV10-3	.	TRBJ1-2	CAISESMAGVLNYGYTF	TGTGCCATCAGTGAGTCGATGGCGGGGGTCCTTAACTATGGCTACACCTTC
.	TRBV19	few	TRBJ2-3	CASSSLGRGADTQYF	TGTGCCAGTAGTTCCCTCGGGAGAGGTGCAGATACGCAGTATTTT
.	TRBV7-3	.	TRBJ2-7	CASSLTAEYEQYF	TGTGCCAGCAGCTTAACGGCCGAATACGAGCAGTACTTC
.	TRBV30	.	TRBJ1-1	CAWREPGYTEAFF	TGTGCCTGGAGAGAGCCGGGGTACACTGAAGCTTTCTTT
.	TRBV11-2	.	TRBJ1-6	CASSSSGFSPLHF	TGTGCCAGCAGCTCCTCAGGGTTTTCACCCCTCCACTTT
.	TRBV7-6	.	TRBJ2-7	CASSPYLGREQYF	TGTGCCAGCAGCCCCTACCTAGGGCGGGAGCAGTACTTC
TRBD1	TRBV5-5	.	TRBJ2-5	CASSLQGARGETQYF	TGTGCCAGCAGCCTTCAGGGGGCCCGGGGAGAGACCCAGTACTTC
.	TRBV6-5	.	TRBJ2-7	CATSGTLTYEQYF	TGTGCCACCTCCGGGACCTTGACCTACGAGCAGTACTTC
.	TRBV30	.	TRBJ1-2	CAWSPGSYGYTF	TGTGCCTGGAGCCCTGGGTCTTATGGCTACACCTTC
TRBD1	TRBV5-5	.	TRBJ1-1	CASTRTGGNTEAFF	TGTGCCAGCACCAGGACAGGGGGGAACACTGAAGCTTTCTTT
.	TRBV6-6	.	TRBJ2-3	CASSYSTGVSTDTQYF	TGTGCCAGCAGTTACTCGACCGGGGTTAGCACAGATACGCAGTATTTT
.	TRBV30	.	TRBJ2-3	CAWGTQGYTDTQYF	TGTGCCTGGGGAACACAGGGCTACACAGATACGCAGTATTTT
.	TRBV30	.	TRBJ1-2	CAWSVPRAARNYGYTF	TGTGCCTGGAGTGTACCGAGGGCGGCAAGAAACTATGGCTACACCTTC
.	TRBV14	.	TRBJ1-1	CASSQARVPLMNTEAFF	TGTGCCAGCAGCCAAGCCAGGGTCCCCTTAATGAACACTGAAGCTTTCTTT
.	TRBV3-1/TRBV3-2	.	TRBJ2-1	CASSQVRRDSHNEQFF	TGTGCCAGCAGCCAAGTCCGGCGGGATAGTCACAATGAGCAGTTCTTC
.	TRBV4-1	.	TRBJ2-3	CASSQGENKITQYF	TGCGCCAGCAGCCAAGGGGAAAACAAGATTACGCAGTATTTT
TRBD1	TRBV3-1/TRBV3-2	.	TRBJ2-7	CASSQRDRGRHF	TGTGCCAGCAGCCAGAGGGACAGGGGGCGACACTTC
TRBD1	TRBV9	.	TRBJ2-2	CASREGTGTTGELFF	TGTGCCAGCAGGGAGGGGACAGGGACGACCGGGGAGCTGTTTTTT
TRBD2	TRBV5-1	.	TRBJ2-7	CASSLVGTSSAYEQYF	TGCGCCAGCAGCTTGGTCGGGACTAGCAGCGCCTACGAGCAGTACTTC
TRBD1	TRBV13	.	TRBJ1-1	CASSLGRQGAVAFF	TGTGCCAGCAGCTTAGGCCGGCAGGGGGCGGTTGCTTTCTTT
.	TRBV7-9	.	TRBJ1-5	CASRRRSNQPQHF	TGTGCCAGCCGACGGCGGAGCAATCAGCCCCAGCATTTT
TRBD1	TRBV6-1	.	TRBJ1-5	CASSETGTGGVRNQPQHF	TGTGCCAGCAGTGAGACCGGGACAGGGGGCGTGAGGAATCAGCCCCAGCATTTT
.	TRBV4-3	.	TRBJ1-2	CASSQSTSWDYGYTF	TGCGCCAGCAGCCAATCTACATCGTGGGACTATGGCTACACCTTC
.	TRBV19	.	TRBJ1-2	CASSITGSYGYTF	TGTGCCAGTAGTATCACCGGGTCATATGGCTACACCTTC
.	TRBV30	.	TRBJ2-4	CAGGVGSGIQYF	TGTGCCGGAGGGGTGGGTTCCGGCATTCAGTACTTC
.	TRBV5-5	once	TRBJ1-2	CASSLSRDQRYTF	TGTGCCAGCAGCTTGTCCCGGGACCAACGGTACACCTTC
TRBD1	TRBV5-5	.	TRBJ1-2	CASSLTPGQGNYGYTF	TGTGCCAGCAGCTTAACACCGGGACAGGGAAACTATGGCTACACCTTC
TRBD1	TRBV7-2	.	TRBJ1-3	CASSTRQGISGNTIYF	TGTGCCAGCAGCACAAGACAGGGTATCTCTGGAAACACCATATATTTT
TRBD1	TRBV27	.	TRBJ1-1	CASSLYGEGAHPEAFF	TGTGCCAGCAGTTTATACGGTGAGGGGGCGCATCCTGAAGCTTTCTTT
.	TRBV19	.	TRBJ2-7	CASKTGHNYEQYF	TGTGCCAGTAAGACAGGACACAACTACGAGCAGTACTTC
TRBD2	TRBV3-1/TRBV3-2	.	TRBJ2-3	CASSQGRGGRTDTQYF	TGTGCCAGCAGCCAAGGACGGGGGGGCCGGACAGATACGCAGTATTTT
.	TRBV10-3	.	TRBJ2-2	CAISRTGELFF	TGTGCCATCAGCAGAACCGGGGAGCTGTTTTTT
.	TRBV18	.	TRBJ1-1	CASSAITGNTEAFF	TGTGCCAGCTCGGCAATCACAGGGAACACTGAAGCTTTCTTT
TRBD2	TRBV30	.	TRBJ2-1	CAWSVQGLAFLNEQFF	TGTGCCTGGAGTGTACAGGGACTAGCTTTCCTCAATGAGCAGTTCTTC
.	TRBV7-2	.	TRBJ1-1	CASSSRTANTEAFF	TGTGCCAGCAGTTCCCGTACAGCGAACACTGAAGCTTTCTTT